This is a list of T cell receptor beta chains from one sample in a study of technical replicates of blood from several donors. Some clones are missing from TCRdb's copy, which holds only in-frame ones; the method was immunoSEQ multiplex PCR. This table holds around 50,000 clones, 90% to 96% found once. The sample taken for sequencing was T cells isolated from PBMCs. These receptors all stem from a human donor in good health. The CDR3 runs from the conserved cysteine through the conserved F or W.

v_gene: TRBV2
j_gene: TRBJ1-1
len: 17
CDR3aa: CASSGRDRAPMNTEAFF

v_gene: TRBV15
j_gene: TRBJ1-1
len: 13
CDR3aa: CATSSDRYTEAFF

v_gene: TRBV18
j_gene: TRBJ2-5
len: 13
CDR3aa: CASSQGQQETQYF

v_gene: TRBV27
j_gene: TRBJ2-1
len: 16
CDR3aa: CASSLWGGDTYNEQFF

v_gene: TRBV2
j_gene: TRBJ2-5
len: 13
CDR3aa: CASVTGGAETQYF

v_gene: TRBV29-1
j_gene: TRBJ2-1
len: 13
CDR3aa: CSVEDPRGYEQFF

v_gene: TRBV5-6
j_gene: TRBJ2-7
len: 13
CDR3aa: CASSSLPDYEQYF

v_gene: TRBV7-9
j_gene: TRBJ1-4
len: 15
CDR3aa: CASSSTQGWDEKLFF

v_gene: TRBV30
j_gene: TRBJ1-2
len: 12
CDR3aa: CAGNINSPGYTF

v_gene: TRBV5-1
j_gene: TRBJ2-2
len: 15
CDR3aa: CASSLSGRDTGELFF

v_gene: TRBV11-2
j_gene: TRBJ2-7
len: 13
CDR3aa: CASSLVADYEQYF

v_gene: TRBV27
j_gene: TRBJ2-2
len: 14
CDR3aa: CASRPTWNTGELFF

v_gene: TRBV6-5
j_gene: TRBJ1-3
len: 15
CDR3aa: CASSYDSGAGNTIYF

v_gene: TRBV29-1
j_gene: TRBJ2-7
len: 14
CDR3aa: CSAGAYGAPYEQYF

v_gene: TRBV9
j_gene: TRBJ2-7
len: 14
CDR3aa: CASSVSGSRDEQYF

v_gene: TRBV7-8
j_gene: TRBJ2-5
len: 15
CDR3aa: CASSPSLAGQETQYF

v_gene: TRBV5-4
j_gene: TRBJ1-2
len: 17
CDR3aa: CASSIYGLDSSFYGYTF

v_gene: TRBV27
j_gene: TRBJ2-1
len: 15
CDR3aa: CASSPQSGTYNEQFF

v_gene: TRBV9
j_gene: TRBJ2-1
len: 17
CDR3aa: CASSVGFGGSSYNEQFF

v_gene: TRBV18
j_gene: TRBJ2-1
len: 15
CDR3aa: CASSSGSGSYNEQFF

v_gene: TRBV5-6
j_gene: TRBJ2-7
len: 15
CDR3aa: CASSAGTVSSYEQYF

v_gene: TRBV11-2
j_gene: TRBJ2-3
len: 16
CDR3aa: CASSLGAPPRADTQYF

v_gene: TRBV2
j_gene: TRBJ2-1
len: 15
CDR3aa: CASMVGTGAYNEQFF

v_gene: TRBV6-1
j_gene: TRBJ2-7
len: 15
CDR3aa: CASSGGTGGFYEQYF

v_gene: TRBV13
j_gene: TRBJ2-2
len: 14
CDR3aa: CASSSFRVTGELFF

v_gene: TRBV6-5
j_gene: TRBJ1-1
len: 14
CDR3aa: CASSYSRGLTEAFF

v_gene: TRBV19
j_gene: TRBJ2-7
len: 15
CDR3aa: CASSIGTGQTYEQYF

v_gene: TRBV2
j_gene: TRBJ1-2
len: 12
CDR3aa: CASSETGGGYTF

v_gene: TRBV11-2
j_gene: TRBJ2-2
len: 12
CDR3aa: CASSWGEGELFF

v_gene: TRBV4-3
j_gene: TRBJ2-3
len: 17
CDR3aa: CASSRDTGLAGSDTQYF

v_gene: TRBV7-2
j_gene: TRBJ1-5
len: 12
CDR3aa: CASSLYNQPQHF

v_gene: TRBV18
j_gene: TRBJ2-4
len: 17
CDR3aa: CASSPPSPQRSKNIQYF

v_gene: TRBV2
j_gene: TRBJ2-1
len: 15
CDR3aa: CASRMGSGEHNEQFF

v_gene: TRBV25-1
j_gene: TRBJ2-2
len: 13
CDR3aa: CASSLRHTGELFF

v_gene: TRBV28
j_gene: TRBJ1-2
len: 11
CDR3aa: CASSLRREIFF

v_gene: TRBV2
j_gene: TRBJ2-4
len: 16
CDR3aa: CASRGTSGNQGNIQYF